The subject of this entry is one T cell receptor beta chain. Method: immunoSEQ multiplex PCR; TCRdb's copy keeps in-frame clones and lacks some. This table has more than 200,000 clones, around 89% appearing once. The sample originates from a study of blood T cell repertoires in COVID-19. From germline, CDR1 is LNHNV and CDR2 YYDKDF (reference sequence). Trimming took 0 bases from V and 5 from J, leaving 10 bases between them. The CDR3 loop spans 14 amino acids. V is TRBV15 and J is TRBJ1-1, with a tentative D call TRBD1 (5 bases). Specimen: PBMCs or T cells enriched from blood (not recorded which). The TCR was taken from a woman aged 30 to 39 who had recovered from COVID-19. CDR3 amino acids: CATSRDRQGTEAFF. CDR3 coding DNA: TGTGCCACCAGCAGAGATAGGCAGGGAACTGAAGCTTTCTTT.